This T cell receptor (beta chain) was recorded in a study of early T cells in non-severe SARS-CoV-2 infection. Looking at the study overall: Sequencing used unsorted whole-blood bulk RNA, so chains lack pairing.

In this sample, this clonotype turned up a few times. MiXCR, applied by TCRdb to the 5' RACE reads, yields one record per CDR3 protein. Seen here are 90,000 to 120,000 distinct CDR3 sequences, around 10% observed once, and the top ten hold roughly 8%. Germline CDR1 is ENHRY and CDR2 is SYGVKD. Deletions cut 10 bases from V and 5 bases from J, with 14 bases between. This CDR3 is 12 amino acids long. The specimen was whole blood. V usage is TRBV10-3 and J usage is TRBJ2-5, with D possibly TRBD2 on 5 matching bases. The receptor was derived from an adult who was a healthcare worker with PCR-confirmed SARS-CoV-2 infection or an uninfected control (not recorded which). The CDR3 loop is CATRSSPETQYF. The CDR3 coding sequence is TGTGCCACGCGATCTAGCCCTGAGACCCAGTACTTC.